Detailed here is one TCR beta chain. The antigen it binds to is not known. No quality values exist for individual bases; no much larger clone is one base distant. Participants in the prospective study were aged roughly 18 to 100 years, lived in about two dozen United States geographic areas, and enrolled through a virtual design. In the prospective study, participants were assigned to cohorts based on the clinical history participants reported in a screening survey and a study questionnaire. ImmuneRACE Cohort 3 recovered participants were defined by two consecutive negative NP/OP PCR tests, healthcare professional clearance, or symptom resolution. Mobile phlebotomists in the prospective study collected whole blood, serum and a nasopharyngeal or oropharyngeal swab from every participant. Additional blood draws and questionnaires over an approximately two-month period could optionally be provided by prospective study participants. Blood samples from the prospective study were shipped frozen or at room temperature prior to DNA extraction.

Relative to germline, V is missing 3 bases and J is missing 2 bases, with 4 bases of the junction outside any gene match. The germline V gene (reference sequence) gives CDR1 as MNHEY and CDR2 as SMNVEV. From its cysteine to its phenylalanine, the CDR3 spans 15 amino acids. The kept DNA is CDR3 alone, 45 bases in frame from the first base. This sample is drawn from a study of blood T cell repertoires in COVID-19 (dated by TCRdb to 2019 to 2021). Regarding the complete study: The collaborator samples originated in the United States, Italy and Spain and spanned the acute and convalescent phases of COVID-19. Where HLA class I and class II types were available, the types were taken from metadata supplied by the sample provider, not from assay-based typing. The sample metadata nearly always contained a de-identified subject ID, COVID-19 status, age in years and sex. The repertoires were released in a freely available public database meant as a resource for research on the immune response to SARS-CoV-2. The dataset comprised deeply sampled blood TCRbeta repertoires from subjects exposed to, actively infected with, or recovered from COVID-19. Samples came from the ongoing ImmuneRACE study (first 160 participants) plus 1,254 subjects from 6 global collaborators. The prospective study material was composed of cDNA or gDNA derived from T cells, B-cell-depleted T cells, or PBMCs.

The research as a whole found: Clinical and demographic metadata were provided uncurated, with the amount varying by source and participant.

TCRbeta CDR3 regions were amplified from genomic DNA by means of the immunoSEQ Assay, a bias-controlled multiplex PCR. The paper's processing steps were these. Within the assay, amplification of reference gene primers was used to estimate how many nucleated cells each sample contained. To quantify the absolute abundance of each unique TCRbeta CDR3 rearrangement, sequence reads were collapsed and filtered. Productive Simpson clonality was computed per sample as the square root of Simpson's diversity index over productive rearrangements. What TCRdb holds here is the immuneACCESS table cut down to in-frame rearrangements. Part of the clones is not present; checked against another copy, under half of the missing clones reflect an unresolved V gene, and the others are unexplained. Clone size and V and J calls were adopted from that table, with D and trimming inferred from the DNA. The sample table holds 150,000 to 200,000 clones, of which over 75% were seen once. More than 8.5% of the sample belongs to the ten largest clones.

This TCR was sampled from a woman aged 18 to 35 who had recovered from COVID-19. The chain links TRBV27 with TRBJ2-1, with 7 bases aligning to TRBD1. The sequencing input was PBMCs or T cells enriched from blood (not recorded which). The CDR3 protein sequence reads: CASSFRQGAYNEQFF. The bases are TGTGCCAGCAGTTTCAGGCAGGGGGCCTACAATGAGCAGTTCTTC.